This TCR beta chain was found in a study of blood T cells in healthy people across ages. At least 7 million PBMCs were isolated per sample. Extractions gave at least 6 micrograms of total RNA per sample. This clonotype was detected only once. It was with a sample-barcoded 5' primer and a J-beta primer mix that a second PCR of about 6 to 12 cycles was run. TCRdb passed the 5' RACE reads through MiXCR, listing each CDR3 protein once. The data hold more than 650,000 distinct CDR3 sequences, with about 24% observed a single time. Specimen: blood. The sequence derives from a man between 65 and 79 years old in good health.

In DNA form, the CDR3 reads TGTGCCAGCAGCTTAAATGGACTAGCGGGAGGAACCGAGCAGTACTTC. Its protein product is CASSLNGLAGGTEQYF. The V and J genes are TRBV7-3 and TRBJ2-5; 14 bases match TRBD2. The DNA end is more similar to TRBJ2-7, so the J call may be wrong. CDR1 and CDR2 (germline): SGHTA, FQGTGA. CDR3 size: 16 residues.